This TCR beta chain appears in the sequencing data of a study of T-cell memory formation after mild COVID-19. Whole-study results and caveats: There was a balanced CD4/CD8 profile in clones contracting day 15 to 85, and later expanders leaned CD4+.

TCRdb re-called the 5' RACE reads through MiXCR, storing one row per CDR3 protein. The table lists about 200,000 distinct CDR3 sequences, around 9.1% of them singletons, with 3.5% in the top ten. A word on this clonotype: As yet, its antigen is unknown.

V was shortened by 6 bases and J by 6 bases, with 12 bases between the two germline ends. CDR3 length equals 13 residues. Germline V gene lookup returns CDR1 DFQATT and CDR2 SNEGSKA (reference sequence). The chain links TRBV20-1 to TRBJ1-6; TRBD1 might be the D (5 bases). The sequenced material came from PBMCs or a T cell subset sorted from them (not recorded which). The receptor's source is a man aged 18 to 30 who had mild COVID-19 (a few samples of this study predate the infection). Cell type and time point are not known. CDR3 nucleotides: TGCAGTGCCACCGGGGACGCTAATTCACCCCTCCACTTT. Translating it yields CSATGDANSPLHF.